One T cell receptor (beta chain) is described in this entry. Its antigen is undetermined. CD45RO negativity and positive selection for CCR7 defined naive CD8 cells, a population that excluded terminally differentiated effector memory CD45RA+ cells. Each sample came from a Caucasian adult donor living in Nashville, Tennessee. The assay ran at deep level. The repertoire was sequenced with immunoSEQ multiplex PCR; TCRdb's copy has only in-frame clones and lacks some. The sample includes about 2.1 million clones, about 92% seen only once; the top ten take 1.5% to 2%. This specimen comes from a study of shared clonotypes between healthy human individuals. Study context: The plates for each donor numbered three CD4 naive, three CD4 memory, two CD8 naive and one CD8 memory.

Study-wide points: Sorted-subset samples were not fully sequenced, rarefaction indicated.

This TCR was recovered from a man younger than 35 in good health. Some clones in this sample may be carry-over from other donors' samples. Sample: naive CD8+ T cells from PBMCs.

CDR3 nucleotides: TGTGCCAGCAGCTTAGGCCCCCTTGGACTAGGGTACAATGAGCAGTTCTTC. It is translated as CASSLGPLGLGYNEQFF. The chain uses TRBV7-3 and TRBJ2-1; 7 bases align to TRBD2. The CDR3 runs 17 residues. The V gene end was trimmed by 2 bases and the J gene end by 4 bases; junction bases not matched to a gene: 11. In germline, CDR1 is SGHTA, CDR2 FQGTGA. Variable domain in full (rest from reference TRBV7-3 and TRBJ2-1): GAGVSQTPSNKVTEKGKYVELRCDPISGHTALYWYRQSLGQGPEFLIYFQGTGAADDSGLPNDRFFAVRPEGSVSTLKIQRTERGDSAVYLCASSLGPLGLGYNEQFFGPGTRLTVL.